These 16 T cell receptor beta chains were sequenced from one sample in a study of shared clonotypes between healthy human individuals. Sequencing was performed with immunoSEQ multiplex PCR; in TCRdb, only in-frame clones are kept and a portion is missing. Of more than 2,000,000 clones listed, just over 90% are singletons. The sequencing input was naive CD4+ T cells from PBMCs. The subset is: CD45RA+ positively selected. All receptors derive from a man younger than 35 in good health. Some clones in this sample may be carry-over from other donors' samples.

V and J are TRBV29-1 and TRBJ2-5, with 9 bases fitting TRBD1. The CDR3 runs to 13 residues. Germline V CDR1 and CDR2: SQVTM, ANQGSEA. The V segment lost 6 bases and the J segment 1 base; nucleotides outside the gene matches: 3. CDR3 in DNA: TGCAGCGTAGCACAGGGGGCCCAAGAGACCCAGTACTTC. Its translation: CSVAQGAQETQYF.

CDR3 region: CASSSRQGRETEAFF. The CDR3, as DNA: TGTGCCAGCAGCTCCCGACAGGGACGGGAAACTGAAGCTTTCTTT. The chain couples TRBV7-2 to TRBJ1-1; 7 nucleotides line up with TRBD1. J was trimmed by 5 bases and V by 4 bases; bases with no gene match: 10. CDR3 length equals 15 residues. Germline values: CDR1 SGHTA, CDR2 FQGNSA.

This chain connects TRBV19 to TRBJ1-2, with D perhaps TRBD1 (5 bases). The CDR3 is 13 amino acids. Trimming removed 3 bases from V and 8 bases from J, with 13 bases in between. The germline V gene encodes CDR1 LNHDA and CDR2 SQIVND (reference sequence). The CDR3 spells CASSMWQGGGYTF. The CDR3 DNA reads TGTGCCAGTAGTATGTGGCAGGGTGGAGGCTACACCTTC.

The chain recombines TRBV4-3 with TRBJ2-2, with a weak D call TRBD2 (5 bases). Germline loops: CDR1 LGHNA, CDR2 YSLEER. CDR3 length: 14 amino acids. Trimming removed 8 bases at V and 3 bases at J, with 13 bases between. CDR3 residues: CASAGQSYTGELFF. DNA of the CDR3: TGCGCCAGCGCGGGTCAGAGTTACACCGGGGAGCTGTTTTTT.

This clone was counted once. This same CDR3 is encoded by further DNA sequences in the sample. The V gene is TRBV5-1, the J gene TRBJ2-7; 9 bases line up with TRBD1. Trimming removed 0 bases from V and 3 bases from J; junction bases left unmatched: 4. The CDR3 is 15 amino acids. CDR1 SGHRS and CDR2 YFSETQ come from the germline V gene. The CDR3 spells CASSLAGTGSYEQYF. CDR3 bases: TGCGCCAGCAGCTTGGCCGGGACAGGGAGCTACGAGCAGTACTTC.

The sample holds a few counts of this clone. J is TRBJ1-1 and V is TRBV14; 9 bases match TRBD1. The CDR3 contains 16 residues. V lost 5 bases and J lost 2; bases outside the gene matches: 9. Germline lookup yields CDR1 SGHDN and CDR2 FVKESK. CDR3 sequence reads: CASSNMPGQGNTEAFF. CDR3 sequence (DNA): TGTGCCAGCAGCAACATGCCGGGACAGGGTAACACTGAAGCTTTCTTT.

As for this clone: Germline and junction disagree at one end, which may indicate a read error. The chain links TRBV6-5 to TRBJ1-5; TRBD1 matches at 11 bases. Per the germline V gene, CDR1 is MNHEY and CDR2 is SVGAGI. This CDR3 is built from 15 residues. The CDR3 reads CASSDGQGARQPRHF. The CDR3 DNA follows: TGTGCCAGCAGCGATGGACAGGGGGCACGTCAGCCCCGGCATTTT.

The chain links TRBV7-3 to TRBJ2-1; TRBD2 agrees at 16 bases. After removal of 2 bases from V and 3 bases from J, the junction contained 4 bases not matched to a gene. The CDR3 is made up of 18 amino acids. Germline CDR1 and CDR2: SGHTA and FQGTGA. The CDR3 region has the DNA TGTGCCAGCAGCTTAGGGACTAGCGGGAGGGTAGGCTACAATGAGCAGTTCTTC. Amino acid sequence: CASSLGTSGRVGYNEQFF.

With respect to this clone: Additional DNA sequences in this sample encode the identical CDR3. The chain employs TRBV28 and TRBJ1-3; TRBD1 might be the D (6 bases). CDR3 size: 15 residues. Per germline, CDR1 MDHEN and CDR2 SYDVKM. Between the trimmed V and J ends, which lost 6 bases and 1 base, there was a span of 13 bases. For the CDR3, the DNA is TGTGCCAGCAGCTTAACAGGGTCGTCTGGAAACACCATATATTTT. It codes for CASSLTGSSGNTIYF.

This chain links TRBV7-7 with TRBJ2-7; 10 bases line up with TRBD1. V gave up 1 base and J gave up 3 bases; unmatched junction bases: 6. The CDR3 is 16 residues long. The germline CDR1 and CDR2 sequences are SSHAT and FNYEAQ (reference sequence). CDR3 bases: TGTGCCAGCAGCTTAGGCCCGGGACAGGGGAACTACGAGCAGTACTTC. It codes for CASSLGPGQGNYEQYF.

This clone was seen a single time. J is TRBJ2-2 and V is TRBV5-4; D is unresolved. The CDR3 has 15 residues. CDR1 and CDR2 (germline): SGHNT, YYREEE (reference sequence). The V and J ends lost 0 bases and 3 bases respectively, with 9 bases between them. CDR3 in DNA: TGTGCCAGCAGCTTGGACTCGCTATACACCGGGGAGCTGTTTTTT. It is translated as CASSLDSLYTGELFF. Filled out from reference TRBV5-4 and TRBJ2-2, the complete variable domain reads ETGVTQSPTHLIKTRGQQVTLRCSSQSGHNTVSWYQQALGQGPQFIFQYYREEENGRGNFPPRFSGLQFPNYSSELNVNALELDDSALYLCASSLDSLYTGELFFGEGSRLTVL.

This chain uses TRBV6-5 with TRBJ2-7; D might be TRBD1 (6 bases). V was shortened by 2 bases and J by 0 bases, with 14 bases between the two germline ends. Germline V lookup: CDR1 MNHEY, CDR2 SVGAGI. This CDR3 is built from 16 residues. CDR3 DNA sequence: TGTGCCAGCAGTTACAGGGACAAACCCAGCTCCTACGAGCAGTACTTC. Encoded protein: CASSYRDKPSSYEQYF.

The rearrangement links TRBV5-5 to TRBJ2-7; D remains unclear. CDR1 is SGHKS and CDR2 is YYEKEE in the germline V gene (reference sequence). V shed 0 bases and J shed 0 bases, with 10 bases lying between them. The CDR3 totals 15 residues. CDR3 amino acids: CASSLAAQYSYEQYF. The CDR3 nucleotides read TGTGCCAGCAGCTTGGCGGCCCAGTACTCCTACGAGCAGTACTTC.

This clone appeared once. This chain joins TRBV29-1 and TRBJ2-1; 7 positions match TRBD1. CDR3 length: 14 amino acids. Per the germline V gene, CDR1 is SQVTM and CDR2 is ANQGSEA. The trim removed 6 bases at V and 2 bases at J, leaving 7 bases unmatched. The CDR3 DNA reads TGCAGCGTCACCGGGACAGTAGCCTACAATGAGCAGTTCTTC. It specifies CSVTGTVAYNEQFF.

The chain links TRBV19 to TRBJ2-1, with D possibly being TRBD1 or TRBD2 (5 bases each). CDR1 is LNHDA and CDR2 is SQIVND in the germline V gene (reference sequence). Trimming pared 9 bases from V and 1 base from J, leaving 22 bases between. The CDR3 contains 17 residues. For the CDR3, the DNA is TGTGCCAGCGGTCCTCATCGAGGGGCTAGATCCTACAATGAGCAGTTCTTC. Protein product: CASGPHRGARSYNEQFF. Drawing the rest from reference TRBV19 and TRBJ2-1, the complete variable domain is DGGITQSPKYLFRKEGQNVTLSCEQNLNHDAMYWYRQDPGQGLRLIYYSQIVNDFQKGDIAEGYSVSREKKESFPLTVTSAQKNPTAFYLCASGPHRGARSYNEQFFGPGTRLTVL.

The CDR3, as DNA: TGTGCCAGCAGTTTACAGCCCACTGAAGCTTTCTTT. This sequence encodes CASSLQPTEAFF. The chain is built from TRBV28 and TRBJ1-1; no reliable D call. V lost 2 bases and J lost 4, with 5 bases in between. Germline V gene lookup returns CDR1 MDHEN and CDR2 SYDVKM. This CDR3 contains 12 residues.